Each of the 17 T cell receptor beta chains below was sequenced from the same sample in a study of shared clonotypes between healthy human individuals. The protocol was immunoSEQ multiplex PCR, while the TCRdb copy is restricted to in-frame clones and leaves out a portion. The repertoire holds some 2.1 million clones, with approximately 95% as singletons. The sequenced material came from naive CD4+ T cells sorted from blood. Subset indicated: CD45RA+ positively selected. Receptor source: a man between 18 and 35 years old in good health.

This chain links TRBV27 with TRBJ1-5; TRBD1 aligns across 8 bases. The V gene end was trimmed by 3 bases and the J gene end by 5 bases; junction bases not matched to a gene: 6. From germline, CDR1 is MNHEY and CDR2 SMNVEV (reference sequence). This CDR3 is 15 amino acids long. The CDR3 DNA sequence: TGTGCCAGCAGTTTGTACGGACAGGGAGATCAGCCCCAGCATTTT. Amino acids: CASSLYGQGDQPQHF.

The CDR3 DNA sequence: TGTGCCAGCAGCTTCCAGAGGGGGCGATGGGGTGAGCAGTTCTTC. The encoded protein is CASSFQRGRWGEQFF. The genes are TRBV13 and TRBJ2-1; 7 bases agree with TRBD1. Germline V gene lookup returns CDR1 PRHDT and CDR2 FYEKMQ (reference sequence). The CDR3 loop spans 15 amino acids. V was clipped by 3 bases and J by 9 bases; unmatched bases: 11.

The chain recombines TRBV6-5 with TRBJ2-5, with 13 bases matching TRBD2. The CDR3 covers 15 residues. The germline gives CDR1 MNHEY, CDR2 SVGAGI. The trim removed 4 bases at V and 6 bases at J, leaving 5 bases unmatched. CDR3 DNA: TGTGCCAGCAGTTCCGGACTAGCGGGAGTGCAGACCCAGTACTTC. The encoded protein is CASSSGLAGVQTQYF.

This chain connects TRBV11-2 to TRBJ2-2; 11 bases are a match to TRBD2. Germline-derived CDR1 and CDR2 are SGHAT and FQNNGV. The CDR3 contains 17 residues. V shed 3 bases, J shed 1 base, and the junction held 4 bases outside the gene matches. The CDR3 here is CASSLGSGRGNTGELFF. The CDR3 DNA reads as TGTGCCAGCAGCTTGGGTAGCGGGAGGGGGAACACCGGGGAGCTGTTTTTT.

The J gene is TRBJ2-7, the V gene TRBV4-3; TRBD2 might be the D (6 bases). Between the trimmed V and J ends, which lost 3 bases and 0 bases, there was a span of 12 bases. The CDR3 is 15 amino acids. Germline V lookup: CDR1 LGHNA, CDR2 YSLEER. The chain's CDR3 is CASSQVRDSSYEQYF. In nucleotides, the CDR3 is TGCGCCAGCAGCCAGGTCCGGGACTCCTCCTACGAGCAGTACTTC.

This chain uses TRBV5-4 with TRBJ2-3; 7 positions match TRBD2. CDR1 and CDR2 (germline): SGHNT, YYREEE (reference sequence). This CDR3 comprises 13 residues. The V segment lost 0 bases and the J segment 6 bases; nucleotides outside the gene matches: 1. The DNA for the CDR3 is TGTGCCAGCAGCTTGGCCGGGAGGGATACGCAGTATTTT. This sequence encodes CASSLAGRDTQYF.

Concerning this clone: Other DNA variants within this sample encode the same CDR3. The rearrangement uses TRBV12-5 and TRBJ2-1; the match to TRBD2 covers 8 bases. Germline lookup yields CDR1 LGHNT and CDR2 FRNRAP. After removal of 7 bases from V and 1 base from J, the junction contained 3 bases not matched to a gene. This CDR3 spans 14 amino acids. CDR3 in DNA: TGTGCTAGTGAAAGCGGGAGTTCCTACAATGAGCAGTTCTTC. Residues: CASESGSSYNEQFF.

The rearrangement links TRBV10-3 to TRBJ2-7; the D is unclear. V dropped 4 bases and J dropped 3 bases, with 10 bases sitting between them. The germline CDR1 and CDR2 sequences are ENHRY and SYGVKD. The length of the CDR3 is 13 residues. CDR3 in DNA: TGTGCCATCAGTGTAGGCGGATTCTACGAGCAGTACTTC. Protein sequence: CAISVGGFYEQYF.

V is TRBV4-2 and J is TRBJ2-5; no firm D call. Germline-derived CDR1 and CDR2 are LGHNA and YNFKEQ. This CDR3 has 13 amino acids. The V gene lost 1 base and the J gene lost 5 bases, with 8 bases spanning the gap. In DNA form, the CDR3 reads TGTGCCAGCAGCCAAGTCCCCCAGGAGACCCAGTACTTC. Translating it yields CASSQVPQETQYF.

The CDR3 reads CASRRDRGYEQYF. CDR3 sequence (DNA): TGCGCCAGCAGGAGGGACAGGGGCTACGAGCAGTACTTC. The V gene is TRBV10-1, the J gene TRBJ2-7; 10 nucleotides align to TRBD1. Losses at the gene ends were 6 bases for V and 3 bases for J; bases not matched to a gene: 2. From germline, CDR1 is WNHNN and CDR2 SYGVQD (reference sequence). This CDR3 has 13 amino acids.

This chain connects TRBV7-2 to TRBJ2-2; TRBD2 matches at 12 bases. The V and J ends lost 4 bases and 5 bases, in that order; junction bases with no gene match: 5. From germline, CDR1 is SGHTA and CDR2 FQGNSA. The CDR3 length is 16 residues. The CDR3 spells CASSSTSGRGTGELFF. The CDR3 DNA is TGTGCCAGCAGCTCGACTAGCGGGAGAGGGACCGGGGAGCTGTTTTTT.

The rearrangement joins TRBV11-2 to TRBJ1-5; 7 bases match TRBD1. The CDR3 runs to 15 residues. With V trimmed by 5 bases and J by 0 bases, 4 bases remained unmatched. CDR1 SGHAT and CDR2 FQNNGV come from the germline V gene. The CDR3, as DNA: TGTGCCAGCAGCACGGGGACAGTTAGCAATCAGCCCCAGCATTTT. Protein product: CASSTGTVSNQPQHF.

J is TRBJ2-7 and V is TRBV2; D assignment may be TRBD1 or TRBD2 (5 bases each). The CDR3 consists of 14 residues. The ends were cut back, 6 bases at V and 1 base at J, with 13 bases in the middle. From germline, CDR1 is SNHLY and CDR2 FYNNEI. CDR3 protein: CASRKGRNSYEQYF. The CDR3 DNA reads as TGTGCCAGCAGGAAGGGACGGAATTCCTACGAGCAGTACTTC.

The chain couples TRBV6-1 to TRBJ1-6, with a tentative D call TRBD1 (5 bases). Trimming removed 0 bases at V and 9 bases at J, with 9 bases between. The germline gives CDR1 MNHNS, CDR2 SASEGT. The CDR3 sequence is 14 residues long. The CDR3 DNA reads TGTGCCAGCAGTGAAGCGCAGGGCGGTTCACCCCTCCACTTT. Residues: CASSEAQGGSPLHF.

The V gene is TRBV4-1, the J gene TRBJ2-3; possible D gene TRBD2, 6 bases. Germline assignment: CDR1 MGHRA and CDR2 YSYEKL. Trimming cost V 0 bases and J 7 bases, with 17 bases left between them. The CDR3 loop spans 16 amino acids. CDR3 sequence reads: CASSQERAGSVNTQYF. The CDR3, as DNA: TGCGCCAGCAGCCAAGAGCGGGCGGGGTCGGTGAATACGCAGTATTTT.

The CDR3 sequence is CASSPFGGYTDTQYF. The CDR3 DNA follows: TGTGCCAGCAGTCCCTTTGGGGGGTACACAGATACGCAGTATTTT. The chain links TRBV27 to TRBJ2-3; weak D call: TRBD2 (6 bases). Trimming pared 5 bases from V and 2 bases from J, leaving 14 bases between. CDR3 size: 15 residues. Germline values: CDR1 MNHEY, CDR2 SMNVEV (reference sequence).

This CDR3 reads CAISDLDRSSYEQYF. The DNA for the CDR3 is TGTGCCATCAGTGACCTGGACAGGAGCTCCTACGAGCAGTACTTC. The V and J genes are TRBV10-3 and TRBJ2-7; 7 nucleotides line up with TRBD1. The ends lost 3 bases at V and 0 bases at J; junction bases unmatched: 5. The CDR3 is made up of 15 amino acids. Germline V gene data show CDR1 as ENHRY and CDR2 as SYGVKD.